This TCR beta chain was obtained from a study of T cell responses to AZD1222 COVID-19 vaccine. Points from the study as a whole: The number of AZD1222 recipients seropositive at baseline was only five or six. It should be noted that donors were predominantly white British and more often female, and clonal diversity was possibly underestimated. Variant regions that are unmutated are reportedly the target of nearly half of spike-specific TCRs.

The data were produced by immunoSEQ multiplex PCR, yet TCRdb's version contains in-frame clones alone and is incomplete. The repertoire includes about 150,000 clones, over 75% of them detected once, and about 1.6% sits in the top ten. This CDR3 has 13 amino acids. The V gene's germline CDR1 is SEHNR and CDR2 FQNEAQ (reference sequence). The V gene end was trimmed by 8 bases and the J gene end by 7 bases; junction bases not matched to a gene: 10. In the case of this clone: Its antigen is not known.

The chain carries TRBV7-9 and TRBJ1-2, with 7 bases that match TRBD1. The sequencing used peripheral blood, collected on day 0 of AZD1222 vaccination. The source of this sequence is an adult in good health. The DNA for the CDR3 is TGTGCCAGCCGCCCAGGGGGGGCTACTGGCTACACCTTC. Residues: CASRPGGATGYTF.